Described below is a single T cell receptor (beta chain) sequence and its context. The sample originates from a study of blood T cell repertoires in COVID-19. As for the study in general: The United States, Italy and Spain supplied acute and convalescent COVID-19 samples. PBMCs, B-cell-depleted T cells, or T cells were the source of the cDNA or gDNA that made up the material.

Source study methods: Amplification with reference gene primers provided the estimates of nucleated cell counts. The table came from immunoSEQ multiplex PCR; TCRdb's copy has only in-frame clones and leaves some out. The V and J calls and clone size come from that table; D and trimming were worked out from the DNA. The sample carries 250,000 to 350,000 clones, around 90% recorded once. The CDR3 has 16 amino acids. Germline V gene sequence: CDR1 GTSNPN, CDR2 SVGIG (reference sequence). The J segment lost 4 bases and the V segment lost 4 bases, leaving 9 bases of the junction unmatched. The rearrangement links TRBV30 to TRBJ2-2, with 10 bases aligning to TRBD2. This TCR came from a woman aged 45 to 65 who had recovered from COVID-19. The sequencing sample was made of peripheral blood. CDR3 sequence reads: CAWTLSGRPSTGELFF. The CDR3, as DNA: TGTGCCTGGACACTTAGCGGGAGGCCAAGCACCGGGGAGCTGTTTTTT.